The 22 T cell receptor beta chains listed next were all sequenced from one sample in a study of vaccination and CD4 T cells after COVID-19. No cognate antigen is known for these TCRs. The treatment is: roughly 10-day PBMC culture with coronavirus spike peptide pools or control peptides (ViraFEST assay). The Oncomine TCR Beta short-read assay was applied to DNA of cultured CD4+ T cells. TCRdb reprocessed the PCR reads with MiXCR, giving one entry per CDR3 protein. The profile shows 10,000 to 15,000 distinct CDR3 sequences, about 70% of them singletons. The sample here was CD4+ T cells from blood, cultured in vitro, taken after SARS-CoV-2 vaccination. The receptor source for this set is a human donor who received a COVID-19 vaccine.

The chain links TRBV24-1 to TRBJ1-2; D ambiguous. Germline CDR1 KGHDR, CDR2 SFDVKD. The germline V and J ends were trimmed by 4 bases and 2 bases, with 10 bases remaining between them. CDR3 length: 14 amino acids. This CDR3 reads CATSDHDTNYGYTF. In nucleotides, the CDR3 is TGTGCCACCAGTGACCACGACACCAACTATGGCTACACCTTC.

V gene TRBV30 combines with J gene TRBJ1-2; 7 bases map to TRBD1. The CDR3 runs 15 residues. Germline lookup yields CDR1 GTSNPN and CDR2 SVGIG (reference sequence). V trimming: 0 bases; J trimming: 7 bases; junction bases outside the gene matches: 11. As DNA, the CDR3 is TGTGCCTGGAGTGTAGGTGAAGGGGGCGCTTCTGGCTACACCTTC. Translation gives CAWSVGEGGASGYTF.

The chain employs TRBV6-5 and TRBJ1-1; D is ambiguous. Per germline, CDR1 MNHEY and CDR2 SVGAGI. The CDR3 contains 12 residues. Trimming stripped 4 bases from V and 1 base from J, with 4 bases between. The CDR3 is CASSSRNTEAFF. CDR3 bases: TGTGCCAGCAGTTCCAGGAACACTGAAGCTTTCTTT.

This clonotype was observed once. The chain has TRBV6-1 and TRBJ1-2; TRBD1 matches 8 bases. There are 12 residues in the CDR3. CDR1 and CDR2 (germline): MNHNS, SASEGT. V lost 6 bases to trimming and J lost 8 bases; unmatched junction nucleotides: 5. The CDR3: CASRGDRRGYTF. The CDR3 DNA is TGTGCCAGCAGGGGGGACAGGAGAGGCTACACCTTC.

The V call is TRBV24-1, the J call TRBJ2-3; 10 bases line up with TRBD2. The CDR3 spans 18 residues. With V trimmed by 3 bases and J by 4 bases, 12 bases remained unmatched. CDR1 KGHDR and CDR2 SFDVKD come from the germline V gene. The CDR3 here is CATSDTSGGAGTPDTQYF. The CDR3 nucleotides are TGTGCCACCAGTGATACGAGCGGGGGGGCCGGTACCCCAGATACGCAGTATTTT.

CDR3 protein: CASSERWSPYNEQFF. The CDR3 nucleotides are TGTGCCAGCAGTGAAAGATGGAGCCCCTACAATGAGCAGTTCTTC. The rearrangement joins TRBV6-1 to TRBJ2-1, with no clear D. V was trimmed by 2 bases and J by 2 bases, leaving 10 bases between them. The CDR3 covers 15 residues. The germline CDR1 and CDR2 sequences are MNHNS and SASEGT.

The chain couples TRBV5-1 to TRBJ2-7; 7 nucleotides agree with TRBD2. The V gene end was trimmed by 0 bases and the J gene end by 7 bases; junction bases not matched to a gene: 10. The CDR3 runs to 15 residues. Germline lookup yields CDR1 SGHRS and CDR2 YFSETQ. The CDR3 is CASSLEWGGTGEQYF. DNA of the CDR3: TGCGCCAGCAGCTTGGAATGGGGGGGAACGGGTGAGCAGTACTTC.

The sample holds a few counts of this clonotype. V gene TRBV21-1 combines with J gene TRBJ1-2; TRBD1 is taken as the D call from the table, unchecked against the DNA. TRBV21-1 is annotated as a pseudogene. The CDR3 extends over 13 amino acids. CDR3 residues: CASPKGQNYGYTF. As DNA, the CDR3 is TGTGCCAGCCCTAAGGGACAGAACTATGGCTACACCTTC.

V and J are TRBV20-1 and TRBJ1-2; 7 bases match TRBD1. Looked up from germline, CDR1 is DFQATT and CDR2 is SNEGSKA (reference sequence). The CDR3 totals 14 residues. Germline trimming cut 2 bases from V and 5 bases from J; bases unmatched to any gene: 8. As DNA, the CDR3 is TGCAGTGCTAGATCCCCGGGGACAGCTTATGGCTACACCTTC. Translated: CSARSPGTAYGYTF.

In this sample, this clonotype turned up a few times. The V gene is TRBV12-3 or TRBV12-4, the J gene TRBJ1-2; the match to TRBD1 covers 10 bases. This CDR3 has 14 residues. The junction had 4 bases not matched to a gene; V was cut back by 4 bases and J by 5 bases. The CDR3 bases are TGTGCCAGCAGTTCCTGGGACAGGGGTTATGGCTACACCTTC. The encoded protein is CASSSWDRGYGYTF.

The V gene is TRBV6-1, the J gene TRBJ2-1; perhaps TRBD2 as D (5 bases). Germline assignment: CDR1 MNHNS and CDR2 SASEGT. V was cut by 5 bases and J by 9 bases, with 17 bases left in between. There are 14 residues in the CDR3. CDR3 coding DNA: TGTGCCAGCAGTCTAGGACTGGTTGGTGGTGAGCAGTTCTTC. Protein product: CASSLGLVGGEQFF.

This sequence joins TRBV20-1 and TRBJ1-4; tentatively, D is TRBD1 (5 bases). The ends were cut back, 0 bases at V and 5 bases at J, with 13 bases in the middle. The CDR3 runs 15 residues. Germline V gene data show CDR1 as DFQATT and CDR2 as SNEGSKA (reference sequence). CDR3 sequence reads: CSARDPARENEKLFF. The CDR3 nucleotides read TGCAGTGCTAGAGATCCCGCCAGGGAGAATGAAAAACTGTTTTTT.

The CDR3 DNA reads as TGTGCCAGCAGTACAGGACTAGCGGGGTTTGCAGAGACCCAGTACTTC. Its protein is CASSTGLAGFAETQYF. The chain recombines TRBV6-1 with TRBJ2-5, with TRBD2 identical over 12 bases. Germline loops: CDR1 MNHNS, CDR2 SASEGT. The length of the CDR3 is 16 residues. V was pared by 5 bases and J by 4 bases, with 8 bases of the junction left unmatched.

This clonotype was detected only a few times. This chain uses TRBV27 with TRBJ2-7; D is perhaps TRBD1 (6 bases). Germline V gives CDR1 MNHEY, CDR2 SMNVEV (reference sequence). Trimming cost V 3 bases and J 0 bases, with 15 bases left between them. The CDR3 consists of 16 residues. Written as DNA, the CDR3 is TGTGCCAGCAGTTTCGACAGGTTGAGGGCCTCCTACGAGCAGTACTTC. Translation gives CASSFDRLRASYEQYF.

The genes are TRBV10-1 and TRBJ1-2, with D tentatively TRBD1 (6 bases). V was cut by 3 bases and J by 5 bases, with 19 bases left in between. Germline V gene data show CDR1 as WNHNN and CDR2 as SYGVQD (reference sequence). The CDR3 is 16 amino acids. The CDR3 DNA reads TGCGCCAGCAGTGACCGGGACACCTTGTCCCTATATGGCTACACCTTC. It codes for CASSDRDTLSLYGYTF.

The gene calls are TRBV19 and TRBJ2-3; TRBD1 might be the D (6 bases). Trimming removed 4 bases from V and 6 bases from J, with 8 bases in between. The CDR3 is made up of 12 amino acids. Looked up from germline, CDR1 is LNHDA and CDR2 is SQIVND (reference sequence). CDR3 region: CASSKRGDTQYF. For the CDR3, the DNA is TGTGCCAGTAGTAAGAGGGGGGATACGCAGTATTTT.

Sample share makes this clonotype medium-sized. V is TRBV15 and J is TRBJ2-5; no reliable D call. The V gene's germline CDR1 is LNHNV and CDR2 YYDKDF (reference sequence). Trimming pared 0 bases from V and 5 bases from J, leaving 4 bases between. The CDR3 loop spans 12 amino acids. CDR3 protein: CATSRDPETQYF. DNA for the CDR3: TGTGCCACCAGCAGAGATCCGGAGACCCAGTACTTC. Based on the CDR3 plus reference TRBV15 and TRBJ2-5, the full variable domain is DAMVIQNPRYQVTQFGKPVTLSCSQTLNHNVMYWYQQKSSQAPKLLFHYYDKDFNNEADTPDNFQSRRPNTSFCFLDIRSPGLGDTAMYLCATSRDPETQYFGPGTRLLVL.

The rearrangement links TRBV20-1 to TRBJ1-6; 7 bases match TRBD1. V dropped 1 base and J dropped 6; count of bases not matched to a gene: 12. Germline-derived CDR1 and CDR2 are DFQATT and SNEGSKA (reference sequence). CDR3 length: 17 amino acids. CDR3: CSARAGGGGFGNSPLHF. The CDR3 DNA reads TGCAGTGCTAGAGCCGGGGGAGGGGGCTTTGGTAATTCACCCCTCCACTTT.

The genes are TRBV2 and TRBJ1-1; perhaps TRBD1 as D (5 bases). The CDR3 is 14 amino acids. V lost 6 bases, J lost 1 base, and 12 bases lay in between. CDR1 and CDR2 (germline): SNHLY, FYNNEI. Here the CDR3 DNA reads TGTGCCAGCAGGGACCGGGACGGGAACACTGAAGCTTTCTTT. Protein product: CASRDRDGNTEAFF.

This clonotype was detected a few times. Here the CDR3 reads CASKPREGGNYGYTF. CDR3 sequence (DNA): TGTGCCAGCAAACCAAGGGAGGGTGGTAACTATGGCTACACCTTC. This rearrangement joins TRBV6-1 to TRBJ1-2; no clear D. Trimming stripped 7 bases from V and 1 base from J, with 16 bases between. This CDR3 region has 15 residues. The germline V gene encodes CDR1 MNHNS and CDR2 SASEGT.

By its share, this clonotype is medium-sized. The chain links TRBV6-1 to TRBJ1-1; 7 bases line up with TRBD1. The CDR3 has 13 residues. J was trimmed by 9 bases and V by 7 bases; bases with no gene match: 11. Germline loops: CDR1 MNHNS, CDR2 SASEGT. The CDR3 region has the DNA TGTGCCAGCACCATTAACCGGGACAGAAAAGCTTTCTTT. Protein: CASTINRDRKAFF.

V usage is TRBV19 and J usage is TRBJ1-2; D is possibly TRBD1 (6 bases). Between the trimmed V and J ends, which lost 6 bases and 4 bases, there was a span of 12 bases. Germline-derived CDR1 and CDR2 are LNHDA and SQIVND (reference sequence). This CDR3 is 13 amino acids long. In DNA, the CDR3 is TGTGCCAGTAGACGAGACAGGTTCTATGGCTACACCTTC. This codes for CASRRDRFYGYTF.